A selection of T cell receptor beta chains follows, all from one sample in a study of glioma-infiltrating T cells. Each CDR3 protein is one row after TCRdb ran MiXCR on the multiplex PCR reads. The profile covers 300,000 to 400,000 distinct CDR3 sequences, with 41% appearing a single time and about 12% taken by the ten largest. The sequencing sample was made of glioma tissue, nonneoplastic brain tissue, or PBMCs (not recorded which). These receptors all come from a human donor with low-grade glioma or glioblastoma, undergoing nonglioma brain surgery, or in good health (not recorded which). CDR3s include the opening cysteine and the closing phenylalanine or tryptophan. The D gene is left open where the match is weak. A row's size may be missing; if present it is once, few, many or a size class.

d_gene	v_gene	abundance	j_gene	CDR3nt	CDR3aa
TRBD2	TRBV6-2/TRBV6-3	few	TRBJ2-1	TGTGCCAGCAGTTCTCCCCCCGAAGGAGCGGGAGTTCGGAATGAGCAGTTCTTC	CASSSPPEGAGVRNEQFF
.	TRBV6-2/TRBV6-3	many	TRBJ1-5	TGTGCCAGCAGGCCCAGGGAGGGGCGGCCCCAGCATTTT	CASRPREGRPQHF
.	TRBV19	few	TRBJ1-1	TGTGCCAGTAGTATAGGGGGGCGGAAAAACACTGAAGCTTTCTTT	CASSIGGRKNTEAFF
.	TRBV7-2	.	TRBJ1-5	TGTGCCAGCAGCTTAGTTGGGATCAATCAGCCCCAGCATTTT	CASSLVGINQPQHF
TRBD1	TRBV6-5	.	TRBJ1-6	TGTGCCAGCAGTTACTTGGGACAGAGCTCCTATAATTCACCCCTCCACTTT	CASSYLGQSSYNSPLHF
.	TRBV7-2	few	TRBJ1-4	TGTGCCAGCAGCCGAAGGGCAGGGCGGTCGGCAACTAATGAAAAACTGTTTTTT	CASSRRAGRSATNEKLFF
.	TRBV7-2	many	TRBJ1-5	TGTGCCAGCAGCTCCAGCGGGCGCAATCAGCCCCAGCATTTT	CASSSSGRNQPQHF
.	TRBV30	few	TRBJ2-1	TGTGCCTGGACCAGAAGGGGGCGGGAATGGAATGAGCAGTTCTTC	CAWTRRGREWNEQFF
.	TRBV4-1	.	TRBJ2-7	TGCGCCAGCAGCCAAGATTTAACCGGGACCACCTACGAGCAGTACTTC	CASSQDLTGTTYEQYF
.	TRBV20-1	.	TRBJ1-4	TGCAGTGCTAGTAAAGGGCTCAATGAAAAACTGTTTTTT	CSASKGLNEKLFF
TRBD1	TRBV20-1	few	TRBJ2-1	TGCAGTGCTAGTCGGGACAGGCATGGGGTCTACAATGAGCAGTTCTTC	CSASRDRHGVYNEQFF
.	TRBV4-3	.	TRBJ2-1	TGCGCCAGCAGCCAAGATCTCCACGGGAGAAGGTACAATGAGCAGTTCTTC	CASSQDLHGRRYNEQFF
TRBD2	TRBV20-1	few	TRBJ2-1	TGCAGTGCTAGAGATAGCGGGACTAGCGGCCATGAGCAGTTCTTC	CSARDSGTSGHEQFF
.	TRBV6-2/TRBV6-3	few	TRBJ2-6	TGTGCCAGCAGTTCCTACAGGGAGGCTGGGGCCAACGTCCTGACTTTC	CASSSYREAGANVLTF
.	TRBV7-2	.	TRBJ2-5	TGTGCCAGCAGCTTAGTACAGGGCCCAAAAGCGACCCAGTACTTC	CASSLVQGPKATQYF
.	TRBV19	large	TRBJ2-1	TGTGCCAGTACTCCTCGGGTCCTTCCCTACAATGAGCAGTTCTTC	CASTPRVLPYNEQFF
.	TRBV4-1	few	TRBJ2-7	TGCGCCAGCAGCCAATTTTATACAGCCTACGAGCAGTACTTC	CASSQFYTAYEQYF
.	TRBV2	.	TRBJ2-3	TGTGCCAGCTCGACAGTTATCCGCACAGATACGCAGTATTTT	CASSTVIRTDTQYF
TRBD2	TRBV20-1	.	TRBJ2-1	TGCAGTGCTGTGGGAAGTGGAGCGGGGTACAATGAGCAGTTCTTC	CSAVGSGAGYNEQFF
TRBD2	TRBV27	few	TRBJ2-1	TGTGCCAGCAGTTTACTGGGGGTCCTAGCGGGAGGCCCTATCAATGAGCAGTTCTTC	CASSLLGVLAGGPINEQFF
.	TRBV27	many	TRBJ2-1	TGTGCCAGCAGTTTTATCGGGTTCGGGGCGTACAATGAGCAGTTCTTC	CASSFIGFGAYNEQFF
.	TRBV6-1	.	TRBJ1-4	TGTGCCAGCAGTGAAAATGTTAGGGGACCTAATGAAAAACTGTTTTTT	CASSENVRGPNEKLFF